This T cell receptor (beta chain) was captured in a study of neoadjuvant anti-PD-1 for oral cavity cancer. Across the study: Around day 43, patients without progression received a fourth nivolumab dose before surgery. Study findings and constraints: Pretreatment Treg/Th17 ratio correlated inversely with post-treatment tumor clonality.

Clones were sequenced by immunoSEQ multiplex PCR, and TCRdb holds only the in-frame ones, with some missing. This sample yields 24,000 or so clones, of which 27% are seen a single time; approximately 16% belongs to the top ten. Of note for this clone: Its antigen is unidentified.

CDR3 length equals 16 residues. Germline V gene lookup returns CDR1 SEHNR and CDR2 FQNEAQ (reference sequence). V shed 4 bases, J shed 1 base, and the junction held 6 bases outside the gene matches. Indicated time point: after neoadjuvant nivolumab, at surgical resection. The source material was tumor tissue, sampled after nivolumab (anti-PD-1) treatment. The receptor was derived from a person aged 35-79 years with oral cavity squamous cell carcinoma. The chain joins TRBV7-9 to TRBJ1-1; the match to TRBD1 covers 10 bases. The CDR3 nucleotides are TGTGCCAGCAGCTACGGACAGGGGGGACAGAACACTGAAGCTTTCTTT. Its translation is CASSYGQGGQNTEAFF.